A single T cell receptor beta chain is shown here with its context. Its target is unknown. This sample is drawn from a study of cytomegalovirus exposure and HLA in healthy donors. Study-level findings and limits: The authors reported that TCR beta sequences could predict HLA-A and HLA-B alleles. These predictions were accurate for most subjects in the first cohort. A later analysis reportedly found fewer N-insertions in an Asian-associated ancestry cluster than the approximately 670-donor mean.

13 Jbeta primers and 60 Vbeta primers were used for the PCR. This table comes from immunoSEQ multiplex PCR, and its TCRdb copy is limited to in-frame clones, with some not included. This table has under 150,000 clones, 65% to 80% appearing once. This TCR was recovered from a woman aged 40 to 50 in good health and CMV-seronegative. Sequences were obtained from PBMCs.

The CDR3 loop is CATEPTSGGLSEQFF. The CDR3 DNA reads as TGTGCCACCGAACCGACTAGCGGGGGCCTCAGTGAGCAGTTCTTC. The chain couples TRBV6-1 to TRBJ2-1; TRBD2 agrees at 12 bases. The germline CDR1 and CDR2 sequences are MNHNS and SASEGT. The CDR3 has 15 residues. V shed 10 bases, J shed 9 bases, and the junction held 13 bases outside the gene matches.